The T cell receptor (beta chain) described here comes from a study of blood T cells in healthy people across ages (dated by TCRdb to 2013 to 2016). In the study overall: Template switching captured roughly one uniquely barcoded TCR beta cDNA molecule per two T cells in model experiments. To track age-related changes in TCR beta repertoire diversity, the study relied on deep sequencing normalized with unique cDNA molecular identifiers. Donors were grouped into four age groups: young (average approximately 15 years), middle-aged (around 39), aged (around 60) and long-lived (less than 85). To avoid experimental bias, donors of different ages were randomly spread across the sequencing lanes. Using the same blood draw, the study looked at two additional independent replicas of 1 million unique cDNA reads for two donors, one aged 18 to 30 and the other aged 80 or older. Study-wide conclusions, independent of this receptor: Conclusive comparison of naive and antigen-experienced compartments was prevented by the profiling of bulk unsorted PBMCs. Compared with the aged group, the long-lived group had more naive CD4+ T cells, fewer expanded clones and increased TCR diversity, a pattern suggesting age selection. The CMV infection status of donors was not known, potentially confounding age-related changes in expanded clonotypes. As age increased, observed TCR beta diversity per million T cells dropped in a roughly linear way, and a significant reduction was already evident by age 40. Total diversity estimates from one million sequenced T cells were considered lower bounds and underestimates. A strong correlation was found between observed TCR beta diversity and the percentage of naive T cells measured by flow cytometry.

The library was produced with 5' RACE. This sample was sequenced with an Illumina HiSeq 2500. A second PCR of roughly 7 to 11 cycles was performed with a sample-barcoded 5' primer and a J-beta primer mix. A unique molecular identifier was introduced onto each TCR beta cDNA molecule by a template-switch 5' adaptor carrying 12 random nucleotides. Each sample yielded at least 3 million CDR3-containing paired-end reads. First-strand cDNA synthesis was performed from all RNA using the Mint cDNA synthesis kit, with priming by a TRBC-specific oligonucleotide. Following uracil-DNA glycosylase treatment, all cDNA underwent a first 18-cycle PCR with the universal primers M1SS and BC2_uni_R. In the authors' own workflow: Normalization of each sample was performed by random selection of 1 million high-quality reads, each carrying a distinct molecular identifier. Instead of being binned into consensus sequences, reads with shared molecular identifiers were discarded. MiTCR, with a Q25 quality threshold and the strictest error-elimination algorithm, was used for CDR3 identification, clonotype clustering and error correction. A nonparametric unseen species model with Euler transformation was used to estimate a lower bound on total TCR beta diversity. The public reads were run again by TCRdb, first through fastp at Q25 and then through MiXCR, and only productive beta chains were kept. Each CDR3 protein gets just one entry, which takes the most common genes and DNA from the rows behind it. The V and J calls, along with clone size, are taken from TCRdb and not from the paper's own processing. The sample has about 1.8 million distinct CDR3 sequences on record, about 50% of them singletons. The ten largest account for roughly 2% of the sample.

The donors were roughly 39 Caucasian individuals from Russia, aged roughly 6 to 100 years, who were systemically healthy. Roughly 9 milliliters of peripheral blood were drawn from each donor into EDTA-treated Vacutainer tubes. PBMCs were isolated by Ficoll-Paque density-gradient centrifugation, with at least 6 million obtained per sample. Trizol reagent was used to extract total RNA from PBMCs, with at least 5.5 micrograms per sample. Naive CD45RAhigh/CD27high T cell percentages were measured by flow cytometry on a PBMC aliquot from every donor. The germline V end is reduced by 0 bases and the J end by 3 bases; junction bases left unmatched: 3. The CDR3 has 15 amino acids, counting the end cysteine and phenylalanine. The sequence is cut down to CDR3 DNA, 45 bases in frame from base 1. The CDR1 and CDR2 encoded by the germline V gene (reference sequence) are PRHDT and FYEKMQ. As regards this clonotype: No cognate antigen has been identified for it. No much larger clonotype is one base removed from it; base qualities were not supplied.

The receptor was isolated from a woman between 40 and 50 years old in good health. The specimen sequenced was blood. This chain joins TRBV13 to TRBJ2-7, with 9 central nucleotides matching TRBD2. The bases are TGTGCCAGCAGCTTAGGACTAGCGGGCCGCTACGAGCAGTACTTC. It translates as CASSLGLAGRYEQYF.